This T cell receptor (beta chain) was observed in a study of blood T cells in healthy people across ages. Study results and caveats: Changes in expanded clonotypes were possibly confounded, as the CMV status of donors was unknown. The fall in TCR beta diversity per million T cells was roughly linear with age.

In regard to this clonotype: Antigen: not known.

A second PCR, run for 7 to 11 cycles, used a sample-barcoded 5' primer plus a J-beta primer mix. TCRdb recomputed calls from the 5' RACE reads with MiXCR, one row per CDR3 protein. Among 790,000 or so distinct CDR3 sequences listed, more than 35% were seen once. The CDR3 is 15 residues long. Germline V CDR1 and CDR2: MNHNS, SASEGT. Specimen: blood. The chain has TRBV6-1 and TRBJ2-4, with 11 bases that match TRBD2. The J call may be faulty, since TRBJ2-7 better matches the DNA end. The receptor was derived from a man aged 80 or over in good health. CDR3 amino acids: CASSDLAGGSYEQYF. In nucleotides, the CDR3 is TGTGCCAGCAGCGATCTAGCGGGAGGCTCCTACGAGCAGTACTTC.